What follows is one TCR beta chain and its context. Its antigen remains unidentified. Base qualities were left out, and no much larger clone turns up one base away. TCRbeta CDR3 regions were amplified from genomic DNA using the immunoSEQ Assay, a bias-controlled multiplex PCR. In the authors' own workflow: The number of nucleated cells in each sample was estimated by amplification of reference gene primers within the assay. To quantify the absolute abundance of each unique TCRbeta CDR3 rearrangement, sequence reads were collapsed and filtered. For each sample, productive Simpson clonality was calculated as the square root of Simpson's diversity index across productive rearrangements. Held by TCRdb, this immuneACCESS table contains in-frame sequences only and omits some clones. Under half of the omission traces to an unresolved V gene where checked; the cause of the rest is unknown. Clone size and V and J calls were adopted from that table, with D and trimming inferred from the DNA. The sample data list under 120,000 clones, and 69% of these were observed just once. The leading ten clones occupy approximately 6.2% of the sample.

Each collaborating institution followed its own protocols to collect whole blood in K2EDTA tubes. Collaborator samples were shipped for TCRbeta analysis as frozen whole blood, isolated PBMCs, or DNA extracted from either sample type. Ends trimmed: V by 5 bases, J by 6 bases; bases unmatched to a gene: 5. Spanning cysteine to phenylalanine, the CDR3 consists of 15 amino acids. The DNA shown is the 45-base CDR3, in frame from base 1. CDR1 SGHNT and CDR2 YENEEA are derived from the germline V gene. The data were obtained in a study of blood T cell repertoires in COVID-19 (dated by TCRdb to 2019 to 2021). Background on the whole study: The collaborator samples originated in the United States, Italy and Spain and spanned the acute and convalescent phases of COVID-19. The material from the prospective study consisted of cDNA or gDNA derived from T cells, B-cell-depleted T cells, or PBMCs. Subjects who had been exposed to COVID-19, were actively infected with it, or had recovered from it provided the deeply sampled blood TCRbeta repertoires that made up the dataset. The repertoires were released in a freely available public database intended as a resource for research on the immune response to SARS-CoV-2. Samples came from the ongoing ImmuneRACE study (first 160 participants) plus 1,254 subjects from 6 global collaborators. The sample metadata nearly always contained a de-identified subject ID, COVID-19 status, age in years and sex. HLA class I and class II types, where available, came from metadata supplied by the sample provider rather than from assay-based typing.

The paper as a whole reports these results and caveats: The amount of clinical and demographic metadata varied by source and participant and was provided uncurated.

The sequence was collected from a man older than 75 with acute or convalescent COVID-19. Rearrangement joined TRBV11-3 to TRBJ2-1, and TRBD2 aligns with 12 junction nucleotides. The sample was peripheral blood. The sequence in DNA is TGTGCCAGCAGCGCCCGACTAGCGGGGGTCAATGAGCAGTTCTTC. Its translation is CASSARLAGVNEQFF.